This T cell receptor (beta chain) was captured by sequencing in a study of CD8 T cells in Susac syndrome. Reverse transcription of roughly 0.45 to 1 ug RNA used random hexamers. Amplification of TCR beta CDR3 was carried out by immunoSEQ multiplex PCR, which covered 54 Vbeta and 13 Jbeta segments. TCRdb ran MiXCR on the immunoSEQ multiplex PCR reads and lists one entry per CDR3 protein. The sample lists almost 450,000 distinct CDR3 sequences, 85% occurring once. Looked up from germline, CDR1 is MGHRA and CDR2 is YSYEKL. V gave up 3 bases and J gave up 7 bases, with 10 bases separating them. The length of the CDR3 is 12 residues. TCR beta was sequenced from blood CD8+ and CD4+ T cells.

This chain links TRBV4-1 with TRBJ2-7, with unresolved D. This receptor was taken from a human donor with multiple sclerosis. The sample taken for sequencing was CD8+ T cells from PBMCs. CDR3 sequence: CASSQPGGEQYF. For the CDR3, the DNA is TGCGCCAGCAGCCAGCCTGGTGGGGAGCAGTACTTC.